The present TCR beta chain was sequenced within a study of OX40 agonist ivuxolimab in advanced cancers. The assay was immunoSEQ multiplex PCR, and TCRdb's table has in-frame clones only and misses some. This sample has 28,000 or so clones, with 90% found just once. This receptor was identified in an adult with an advanced solid tumor such as melanoma, head and neck, liver or kidney cancer. The source material was CD4+ or CD8+ T cells sorted from blood, sampled in a trial of the OX40 agonist ivuxolimab.

The CDR3 coding sequence is TGTGCCAGCAGTCCCCGGAGCTCCTACGAGCAGTACTTC. Amino acid sequence: CASSPRSSYEQYF. V and J are TRBV27 and TRBJ2-7; D is unresolved. V lost 5 bases and J lost 0, with 8 bases in between. Germline V CDR1 and CDR2: MNHEY, SMNVEV (reference sequence). The CDR3 totals 13 residues.